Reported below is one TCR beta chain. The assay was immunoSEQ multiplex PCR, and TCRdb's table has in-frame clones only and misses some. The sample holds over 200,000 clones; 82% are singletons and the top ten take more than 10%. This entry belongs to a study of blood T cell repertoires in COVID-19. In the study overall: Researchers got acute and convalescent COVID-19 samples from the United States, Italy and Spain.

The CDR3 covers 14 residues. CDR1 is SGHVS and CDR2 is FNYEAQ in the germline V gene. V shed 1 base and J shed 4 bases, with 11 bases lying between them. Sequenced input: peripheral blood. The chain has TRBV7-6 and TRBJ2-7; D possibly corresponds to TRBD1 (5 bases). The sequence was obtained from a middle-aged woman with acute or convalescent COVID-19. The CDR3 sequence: CASSLGQGGYEQYF. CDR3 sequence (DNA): TGTGCCAGCAGCTTAGGGCAGGGCGGTTACGAGCAGTACTTC.